This entry features one TCR beta chain sequence. Its antigen is currently unknown. The treatment is: oral pan-JAK inhibitor, 5-10 mg twice daily. Reverse transcription of extracted RNA yielded cDNA, which provided the sequencing template. Produced via immunoSEQ multiplex PCR; TCRdb's table is partial and in-frame only. The sample shows about 210,000 clones, about three fifths of them seen only once. These data come from a study of CD8+ T cells in alopecia areata. Whole-study context: At a dose of 5 to 10 mg twice daily, oral tofacitinib was given to treated patients. Study findings and constraints: Treatment with tofacitinib significantly lowered scalp clonality and reduced expanded CD8+ clones among the top 100.

The germline CDR1 and CDR2 sequences are SNHLY and FYNNEI. Trimming took 8 bases from V and 1 from J, leaving 11 bases between them. The CDR3 is 13 amino acids. This sample comprised CD4+ T cells sorted from blood, obtained at week 4, from a patient treated with tofacitinib. This rearrangement joins TRBV2 to TRBJ1-1, with D perhaps matching TRBD1 (5 bases). The source of this sequence is a human donor with alopecia areata. In nucleotides, the CDR3 is TGTGCCAGCGGGGGGGACCGGAACACTGAAGCTTTCTTT. Encoded protein: CASGGDRNTEAFF. Variable domain in full (rest from reference TRBV2 and TRBJ1-1): EPEVTQTPSHQVTQMGQEVILRCVPISNHLYFYWYRQILGQKVEFLVSFYNNEISEKSEIFDDQFSVERPDGSNFTLKIRSTKLEDSAMYFCASGGDRNTEAFFGQGTRLTVV.